This T cell receptor beta chain was captured by sequencing in a study of shared clonotypes between healthy human individuals. The method was immunoSEQ multiplex PCR; TCRdb's version includes in-frame clones alone and lacks a portion of them. The sample lists 1.6 million or so clones, approximately 98.5% occurring once. Deletions cut 0 bases from V and 8 bases from J, with 10 bases between. Germline CDR1 is MNHNS and CDR2 is SASEGT. This CDR3 region has 13 residues. Sequencing input: naive CD4+ T cells sorted from blood. Documented subset: CD45RA+ positively selected. This TCR was sampled from a man aged 30 to 45 in good health. The rearrangement uses TRBV6-1 and TRBJ1-1; D not certain. CDR3 DNA sequence: TGTGCCAGCAGTGAAGCGAGGCAAACGGAAGCTTTCTTT. Translated, it gives CASSEARQTEAFF.